The entry that follows covers one T cell receptor (beta chain) sequence. The data derive from a study of blood T cell repertoires in COVID-19. Study context: Samples of COVID-19 (acute and convalescent) were obtained from the United States, Italy and Spain. Sources were T cells, B-cell-depleted T cells, or PBMCs; the material itself was cDNA or gDNA.

Original handling: The authors estimated nucleated cell counts from reference gene primer amplification. Here immunoSEQ multiplex PCR was the method, and the copy in TCRdb shows in-frame clones only, minus some. V, J and clone size derive from that table, while D and trimming were established from the DNA sequence. The repertoire has about 360,000 clones, more than 75% of them found once; the top ten carry about 3%. Germline values: CDR1 LNHDA, CDR2 SQIVND (reference sequence). Trimming removed 5 bases from V and 6 bases from J, with 10 bases in between. The CDR3 has 12 residues. Sample: peripheral blood. The TCR comes from a human donor in a cohort sampled during active COVID-19. The V gene is TRBV19, the J gene TRBJ1-1; no clear D. CDR3 bases: TGTGCCAGTAGTCGAGGGTTGGCTGAAGCTTTCTTT. This sequence encodes CASSRGLAEAFF.